The subject of this entry is one T cell receptor (beta chain). V lost 6 bases and J 6 bases, leaving 26 bases between the germline ends. The CDR3 runs to 17 residues. CDR1 is ENHRY and CDR2 is SYGVKD in the germline V gene. The data were obtained in a study of blood T cells in healthy people across ages. PCR was performed a second time for about 7 to 12 cycles using a sample-barcoded 5' primer and a J-beta primer mix. TCRdb reprocessed the 5' RACE reads via MiXCR and lists one record per CDR3 protein. The sample has 600,000 to 800,000 distinct CDR3 sequences; roughly 20% are singletons. This receptor was identified in a man between 65 and 79 years old in good health. V gene TRBV10-3 combines with J gene TRBJ1-2; possibly TRBD1 for D (5 bases). Sequences were obtained from blood. The CDR3 sequence: CAISEQGSTRVQDGYTF. For the CDR3, the DNA is TGTGCCATCAGCGAGCAGGGCAGTACGAGGGTCCAGGATGGCTACACCTTC.